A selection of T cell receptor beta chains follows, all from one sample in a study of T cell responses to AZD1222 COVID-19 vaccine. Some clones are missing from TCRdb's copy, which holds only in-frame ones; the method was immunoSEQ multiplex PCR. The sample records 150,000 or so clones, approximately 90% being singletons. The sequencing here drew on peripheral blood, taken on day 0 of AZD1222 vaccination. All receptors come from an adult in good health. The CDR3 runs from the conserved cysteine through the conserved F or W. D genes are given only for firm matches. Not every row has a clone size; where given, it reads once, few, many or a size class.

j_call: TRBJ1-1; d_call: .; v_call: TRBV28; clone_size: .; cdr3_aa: CASSFQGVGNTEAFF; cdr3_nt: TGTGCCAGCAGTTTCCAGGGAGTCGGGAACACTGAAGCTTTCTTT
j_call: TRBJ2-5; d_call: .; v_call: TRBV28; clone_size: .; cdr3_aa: CASTTRETQYF; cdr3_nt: TGTGCCAGCACTACTCGAGAGACCCAGTACTTC
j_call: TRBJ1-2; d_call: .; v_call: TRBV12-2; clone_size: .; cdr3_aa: CASRLDRTAFGDYGYTF; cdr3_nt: TGTGCAAGTCGCTTAGACAGGACAGCTTTCGGGGACTATGGCTACACCTTC
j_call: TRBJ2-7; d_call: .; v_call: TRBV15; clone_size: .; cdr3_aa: CATRSVQETTYEQYF; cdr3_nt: TGTGCCACCAGGAGTGTCCAGGAGACTACCTACGAGCAGTACTTC
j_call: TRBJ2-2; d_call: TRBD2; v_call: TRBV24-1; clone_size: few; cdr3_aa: CATSDLERDAGELFF; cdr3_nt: TGTGCCACCAGTGATTTGGAGCGGGATGCCGGGGAGCTGTTTTTT
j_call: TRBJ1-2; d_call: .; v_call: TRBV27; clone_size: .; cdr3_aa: CASSFGRGGNYGYTF; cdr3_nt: TGTGCCAGCAGTTTTGGAAGGGGCGGAAACTATGGCTACACCTTC
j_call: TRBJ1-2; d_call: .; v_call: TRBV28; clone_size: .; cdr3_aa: CASSFGGEPNYGYTF; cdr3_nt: TGTGCCAGCAGTTTTGGGGGGGAACCTAACTATGGCTACACCTTC
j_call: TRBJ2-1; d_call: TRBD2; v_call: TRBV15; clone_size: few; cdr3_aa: CATSRMGLAGVAYNEQFF; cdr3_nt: TGTGCCACCAGCAGAATGGGGCTAGCGGGAGTAGCCTACAATGAGCAGTTCTTC
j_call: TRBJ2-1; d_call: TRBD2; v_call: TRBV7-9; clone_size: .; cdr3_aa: CASSSVLAGEDNEQFF; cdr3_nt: TGTGCCAGCAGCTCGGTACTAGCGGGAGAAGACAATGAGCAGTTCTTC
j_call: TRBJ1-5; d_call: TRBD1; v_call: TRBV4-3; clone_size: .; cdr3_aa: CASSQTKDRDLSNQPQHF; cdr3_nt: TGCGCCAGCAGCCAAACTAAAGACAGGGATTTGAGCAATCAGCCCCAGCATTTT
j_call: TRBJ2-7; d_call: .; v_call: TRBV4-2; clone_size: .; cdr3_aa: CASSQGVGDEQYF; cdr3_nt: TGTGCCAGCAGCCAGGGGGTAGGAGACGAGCAGTACTTC
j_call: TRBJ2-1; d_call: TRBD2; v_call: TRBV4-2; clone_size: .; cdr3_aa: CASSQDRSLAGGPVDEQFF; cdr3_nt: TGTGCCAGCAGCCAAGATCGCTCCCTAGCGGGAGGGCCGGTGGATGAGCAGTTCTTC
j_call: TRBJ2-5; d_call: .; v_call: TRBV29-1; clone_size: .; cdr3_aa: CSAAGDNQETQYF; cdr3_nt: TGCAGCGCCGCAGGGGACAATCAAGAGACCCAGTACTTC
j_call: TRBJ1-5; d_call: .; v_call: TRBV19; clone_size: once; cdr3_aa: CASSIFEGSNQPQHF; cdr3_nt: TGTGCCAGTAGTATATTCGAGGGGAGCAATCAGCCCCAGCATTTT
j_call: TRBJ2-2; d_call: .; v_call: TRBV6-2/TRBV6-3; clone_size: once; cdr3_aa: CASSLVGTGELFF; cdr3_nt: TGTGCCAGCAGTTTAGTTGGCACCGGGGAGCTGTTTTTT
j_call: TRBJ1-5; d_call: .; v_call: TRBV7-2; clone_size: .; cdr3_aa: CASSLRGFGAQPQHF; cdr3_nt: TGTGCCAGCAGCTTAAGGGGATTTGGTGCTCAGCCCCAGCATTTT
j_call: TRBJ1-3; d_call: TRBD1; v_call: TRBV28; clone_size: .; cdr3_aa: CASSFGTVVAGNTIYF; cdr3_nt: TGTGCCAGCAGTTTTGGGACAGTGGTGGCCGGAAACACCATATATTTT
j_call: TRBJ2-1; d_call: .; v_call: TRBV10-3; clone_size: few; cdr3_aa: CAISATGSSYNEQFF; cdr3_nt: TGTGCCATCAGTGCGACGGGGAGCTCCTACAATGAGCAGTTCTTC
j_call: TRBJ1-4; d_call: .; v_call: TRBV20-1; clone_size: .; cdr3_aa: CSADRYEKLFF; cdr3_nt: TGCAGTGCTGACCGATACGAAAAACTGTTTTTT
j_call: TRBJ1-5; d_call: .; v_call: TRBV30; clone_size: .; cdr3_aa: CAWSDDSNQPQHF; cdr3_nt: TGTGCCTGGAGCGACGACAGCAATCAGCCCCAGCATTTT
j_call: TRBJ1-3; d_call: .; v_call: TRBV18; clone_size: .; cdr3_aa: CASSPYAGTPNSGNTIYF; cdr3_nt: TGTGCCAGCTCACCCTACGCCGGGACGCCTAACTCTGGAAACACCATATATTTT
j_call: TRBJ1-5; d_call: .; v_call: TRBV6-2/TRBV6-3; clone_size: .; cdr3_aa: CASSPLTAHSNQPQHF; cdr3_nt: TGTGCCAGCAGCCCACTGACAGCCCATAGCAATCAGCCCCAGCATTTT
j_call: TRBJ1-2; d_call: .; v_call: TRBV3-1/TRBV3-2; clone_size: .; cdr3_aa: CASRGGRGYGYTF; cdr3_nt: TGTGCCAGCAGGGGGGGGAGAGGCTATGGCTACACCTTC
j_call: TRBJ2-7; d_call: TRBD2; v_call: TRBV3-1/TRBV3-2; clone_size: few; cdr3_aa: CASSRLAVSYEQYF; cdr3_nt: TGTGCCAGCAGCCGTCTAGCGGTCTCCTACGAGCAGTACTTC
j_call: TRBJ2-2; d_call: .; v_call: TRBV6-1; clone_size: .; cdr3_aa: CASSDRGGTGELFF; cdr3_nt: TGTGCCAGCAGTGACAGGGGGGGCACCGGGGAGCTGTTTTTT
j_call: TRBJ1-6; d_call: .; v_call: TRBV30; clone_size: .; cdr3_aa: CAWSGMRDLRGSPLHF; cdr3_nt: TGTGCCTGGAGCGGGATGAGGGACCTGAGGGGTTCACCCCTCCACTTT
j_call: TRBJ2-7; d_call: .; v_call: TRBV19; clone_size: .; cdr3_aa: CASSMPGEIYEQYF; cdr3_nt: TGTGCCAGTAGTATGCCGGGAGAAATCTACGAGCAGTACTTC
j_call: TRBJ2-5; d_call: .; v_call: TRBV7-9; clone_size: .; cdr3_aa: CASSTWAQETQYF; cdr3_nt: TGTGCCAGCAGTACGTGGGCTCAAGAGACCCAGTACTTC
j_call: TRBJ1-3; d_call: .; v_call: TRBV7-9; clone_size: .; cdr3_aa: CASSLEYGGNTIYF; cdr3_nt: TGTGCCAGCAGCTTAGAGTATGGTGGAAACACCATATATTTT
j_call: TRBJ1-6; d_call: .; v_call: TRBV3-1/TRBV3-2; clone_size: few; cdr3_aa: CASSQGTGSPLHF; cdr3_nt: TGTGCCAGCAGCCAAGGCACAGGTTCACCCCTCCACTTT
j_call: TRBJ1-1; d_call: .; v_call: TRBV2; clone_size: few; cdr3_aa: CASSEGLEAFF; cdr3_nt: TGTGCCAGCAGTGAAGGCCTTGAAGCTTTCTTT
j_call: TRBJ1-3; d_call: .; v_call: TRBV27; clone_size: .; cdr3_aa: CASSPGGHGNTIYF; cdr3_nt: TGTGCCAGCAGTCCCGGAGGGCACGGAAACACCATATATTTT
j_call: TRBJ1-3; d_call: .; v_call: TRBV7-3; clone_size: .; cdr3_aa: CASSLGSGNTIYF; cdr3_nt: TGTGCCAGCAGCTTAGGGTCTGGAAACACCATATATTTT
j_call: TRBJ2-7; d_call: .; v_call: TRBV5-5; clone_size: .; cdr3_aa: CASSFWETDSYEQYF; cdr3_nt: TGTGCCAGCAGCTTTTGGGAGACAGACTCCTACGAGCAGTACTTC
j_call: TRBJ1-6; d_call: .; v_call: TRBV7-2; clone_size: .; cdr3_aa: CASTPTGQNNNSPLHF; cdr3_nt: TGTGCCAGCACCCCGACCGGACAGAACAATAATTCACCCCTCCACTTT
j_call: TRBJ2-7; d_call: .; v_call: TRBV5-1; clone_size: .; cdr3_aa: CASSLSPGYEQYF; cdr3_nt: TGCGCCAGCAGCCTATCACCGGGGTACGAGCAGTACTTC
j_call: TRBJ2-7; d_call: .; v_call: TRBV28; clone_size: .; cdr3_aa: CASRTPGQNYEQYF; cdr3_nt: TGTGCCAGCAGGACGCCGGGACAAAACTACGAGCAGTACTTC
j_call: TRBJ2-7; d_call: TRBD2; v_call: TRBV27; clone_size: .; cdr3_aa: CASRQWGGRVSYEQYF; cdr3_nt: TGTGCCAGCAGGCAGTGGGGGGGGAGGGTCTCCTACGAGCAGTACTTC
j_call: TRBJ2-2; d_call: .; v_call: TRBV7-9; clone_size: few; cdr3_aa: CASSLRGSAHDTGELFF; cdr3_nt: TGTGCCAGCAGCTTAAGAGGGAGCGCACATGACACCGGGGAGCTGTTTTTT
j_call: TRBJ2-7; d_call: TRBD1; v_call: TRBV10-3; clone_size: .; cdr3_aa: CAISAGGQVVSYEQYF; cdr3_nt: TGTGCCATCAGCGCCGGGGGACAGGTTGTTTCCTACGAGCAGTACTTC
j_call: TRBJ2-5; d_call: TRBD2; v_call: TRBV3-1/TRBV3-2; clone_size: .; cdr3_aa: CASSRRTSGREETQYF; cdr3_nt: TGTGCCAGCAGCCGCCGGACTAGCGGGAGGGAAGAGACCCAGTACTTC
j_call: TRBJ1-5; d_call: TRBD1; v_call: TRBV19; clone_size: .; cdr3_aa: CASKTGLRLSQPQHF; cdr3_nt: TGTGCCAGTAAGACAGGGTTGCGGCTAAGTCAGCCCCAGCATTTT
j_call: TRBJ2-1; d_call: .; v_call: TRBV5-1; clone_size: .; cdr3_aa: CASSTNTGPASYNEQFF; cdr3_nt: TGCGCCAGCAGCACGAATACAGGGCCCGCCTCCTACAATGAGCAGTTCTTC
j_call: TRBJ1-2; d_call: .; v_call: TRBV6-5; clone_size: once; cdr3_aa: CASTSLGGFIYGYTF; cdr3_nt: TGTGCCAGCACTTCCCTCGGGGGGTTTATCTATGGCTACACCTTC
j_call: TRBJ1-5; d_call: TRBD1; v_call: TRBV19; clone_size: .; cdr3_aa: CASKRDSNSNQPQHF; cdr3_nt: TGTGCCAGTAAAAGGGACAGTAATAGCAATCAGCCCCAGCATTTT
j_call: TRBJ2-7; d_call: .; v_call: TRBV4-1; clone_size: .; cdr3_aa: CASSQDLPRGDEQYF; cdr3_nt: TGCGCCAGCAGCCAAGATCTCCCCAGGGGGGACGAGCAGTACTTC
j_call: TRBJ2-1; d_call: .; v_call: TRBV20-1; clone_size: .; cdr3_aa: CSASGAEGFYNEQFF; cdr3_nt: TGCAGTGCTAGTGGAGCGGAAGGGTTCTACAATGAGCAGTTCTTC
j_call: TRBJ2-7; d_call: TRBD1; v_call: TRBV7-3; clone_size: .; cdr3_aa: CASSTQAGGSYEQYF; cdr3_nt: TGTGCCAGCAGCACACAGGCAGGGGGCTCCTACGAGCAGTACTTC
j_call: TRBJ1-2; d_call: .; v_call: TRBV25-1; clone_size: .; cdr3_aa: CASSGDNYGYTF; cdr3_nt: TGTGCCAGCAGTGGGGATAACTATGGCTACACCTTC
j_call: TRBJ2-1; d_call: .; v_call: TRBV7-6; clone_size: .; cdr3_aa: CASSLDGVAYNEQFF; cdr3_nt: TGTGCCAGCAGCTTAGACGGGGTAGCCTACAATGAGCAGTTCTTC
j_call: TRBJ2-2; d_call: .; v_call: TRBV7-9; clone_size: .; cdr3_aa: CASSPGLNTGELFF; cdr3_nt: TGTGCCAGCAGCCCCGGGTTAAACACCGGGGAGCTGTTTTTT
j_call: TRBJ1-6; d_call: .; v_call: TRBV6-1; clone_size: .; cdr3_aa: CASSEGIYNSPLHF; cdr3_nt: TGTGCCAGCAGTGAAGGAATTTATAATTCACCCCTCCACTTT
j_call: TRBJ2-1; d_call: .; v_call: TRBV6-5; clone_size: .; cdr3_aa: CASSYSPGRDEQFF; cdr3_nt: TGTGCCAGCAGTTACTCACCGGGGCGGGATGAGCAGTTCTTC
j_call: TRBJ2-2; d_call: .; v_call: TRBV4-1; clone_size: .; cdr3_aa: CASSQVPNTGELFF; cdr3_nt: TGCGCCAGCAGCCAAGTACCGAACACCGGGGAGCTGTTTTTT
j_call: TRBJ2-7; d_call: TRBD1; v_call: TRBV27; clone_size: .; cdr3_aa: CASSLRTGRAAYYEQYF; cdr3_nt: TGTGCCAGCAGTCTCCGGACAGGGCGCGCAGCCTACTACGAGCAGTACTTC
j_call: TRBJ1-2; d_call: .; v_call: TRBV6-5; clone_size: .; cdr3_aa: CASSYLTESRGGYTF; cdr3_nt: TGTGCCAGCAGTTACTTGACCGAATCCAGGGGCGGCTACACCTTC
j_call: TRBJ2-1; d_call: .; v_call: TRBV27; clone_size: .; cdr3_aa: CASSQSLSSYNEQFF; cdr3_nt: TGTGCCAGCAGTCAATCCCTGAGCTCCTACAATGAGCAGTTCTTC
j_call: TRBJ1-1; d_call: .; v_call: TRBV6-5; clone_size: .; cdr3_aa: CASSYSTGTEAFF; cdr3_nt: TGTGCCAGCAGTTACTCGACTGGGACTGAAGCTTTCTTT
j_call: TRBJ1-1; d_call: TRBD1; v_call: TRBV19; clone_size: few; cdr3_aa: CASSLPRQGMNTEAFF; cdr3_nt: TGTGCCAGTAGTCTTCCCCGACAGGGGATGAACACTGAAGCTTTCTTT